A selection of T cell receptor beta chains follows, all from one sample in a study of vaccination and CD4 T cells after COVID-19. Their recognized antigens are unknown. TCRdb ran MiXCR on the PCR reads and lists one entry per CDR3 protein. The data hold about 20,000 distinct CDR3 sequences, with less than 55% observed a single time. The sample consisted of CD4+ T cells from blood, cultured in vitro. The source of these receptors is a human donor who had recovered from COVID-19. CDR3s include the opening cysteine and the closing phenylalanine or tryptophan. The D gene is left open where the match is weak. Clone size appears in some rows only: once, few, many, or a class for an expanded clone.

>TRBD2|TRBJ2-5|few|TRBV28
CASNKGLAGETQYF
TGTGCCAGCAACAAGGGACTAGCGGGCGAGACCCAGTACTTC
>NA|TRBJ2-6|NA|TRBV7-9
CASSLVSSGANVLTF
TGTGCCAGCAGCCTAGTAAGCTCTGGGGCCAACGTCCTGACTTTC
>TRBD1|TRBJ1-5|NA|TRBV7-9
CASSVTGVQPQHF
TGTGCCAGCAGCGTAACAGGGGTTCAGCCCCAGCATTTT
>TRBD1|TRBJ1-2|once|TRBV28
CASSLGQGIYGYTF
TGTGCCAGCAGTTTGGGACAGGGAATCTATGGCTACACCTTC
>TRBD1|TRBJ1-1|NA|TRBV6-1
CASSDGLNRGTEAFF
TGTGCCAGCAGTGACGGACTAAACAGGGGCACTGAAGCTTTCTTT
>NA|TRBJ1-3|NA|TRBV19
CAGGIGNTIYF
TGTGCGGGGGGGATCGGAAACACCATATATTTT
>TRBD2|TRBJ2-3|few|TRBV20-1
CSAAPHTSGGEVSTDTQYF
TGCAGTGCGGCACCCCATACTAGCGGGGGGGAGGTTAGCACAGATACGCAGTATTTT
>NA|TRBJ2-5|NA|TRBV11-2
CASSFRGVQETQYF
TGTGCCAGCAGCTTCCGCGGGGTCCAAGAGACCCAGTACTTC
>NA|TRBJ1-1|NA|TRBV20-1
CSARSRVNTEAFF
TGCAGTGCTAGATCCAGAGTGAACACTGAAGCTTTCTTT
>NA|TRBJ1-3|NA|TRBV5-1
CASSLEPGTGNTIYF
TGCGCCAGCAGCTTGGAACCCGGGACGGGAAACACCATATATTTT
>NA|TRBJ2-7|NA|TRBV28
CASAIAEERYEQYF
TGTGCCAGTGCTATCGCGGAGGAGCGCTACGAGCAGTACTTC
>TRBD1|TRBJ2-5|NA|TRBV28
CASSSNRDSLETQYF
TGTGCCAGCAGTTCTAACAGGGACAGCCTGGAGACCCAGTACTTC
>TRBD1|TRBJ1-2|NA|TRBV27
CASSSRQGRLFGGYTF
TGTGCCAGCAGTTCGCGACAGGGACGATTATTTGGTGGCTACACCTTC
>NA|TRBJ2-3|few|TRBV28
CASSLTSDRATDTQYF
TGTGCCAGCAGTTTAACCTCCGACAGAGCCACAGATACGCAGTATTTT
>TRBD2|TRBJ2-5|NA|TRBV2
CASSVGLAGGPQETQYF
TGTGCCAGCAGTGTGGGACTAGCGGGGGGCCCCCAAGAGACCCAGTACTTC
>TRBD1|TRBJ1-2|NA|TRBV25-1
CASSDSIQGKGYTF
TGTGCCAGCAGTGACTCCATACAGGGGAAAGGCTACACCTTC
>NA|TRBJ1-1|few|TRBV28
CASRTNTEAFF
TGTGCCAGCAGAACGAACACTGAAGCTTTCTTT
>NA|TRBJ2-3|NA|TRBV7-8
CASSLVGRGRTDTQYF
TGTGCCAGCAGCTTAGTGGGGCGGGGCCGCACAGATACGCAGTATTTT
>NA|TRBJ2-7|NA|TRBV27
CASSLLGQTYEQYF
TGTGCCAGCAGTTTACTTGGACAGACCTACGAGCAGTACTTC
>NA|TRBJ1-2|NA|TRBV11-2
CASSPIGQHGYTF
TGTGCCAGCAGCCCCATTGGGCAGCATGGCTACACCTTC
>TRBD2|TRBJ2-5|few|TRBV15
CATSRGGLAGGRETQYF
TGTGCCACCAGCAGAGGAGGTCTAGCGGGGGGCAGGGAGACCCAGTACTTC
>NA|TRBJ2-7|few|TRBV19
CASSIDRVVPAYEQYF
TGTGCCAGTAGTATAGATCGGGTGGTTCCGGCCTACGAGCAGTACTTC
>NA|TRBJ2-2|NA|TRBV5-1
CASRSGAFDTGELFF
TGCGCCAGCAGATCCGGGGCCTTTGACACCGGGGAGCTGTTTTTT
>NA|TRBJ1-6|NA|TRBV20-1
CSASAAGYNSPLHF
TGCAGTGCTAGTGCCGCGGGTTATAATTCACCCCTCCACTTT
>TRBD1|TRBJ1-2|NA|TRBV12-3/TRBV12-4
CASSLINRGRVGYTF
TGTGCCAGCAGTTTAATTAACAGGGGGCGTGTTGGCTACACCTTC
>TRBD1|TRBJ1-5|NA|TRBV6-5
CASSSPGQGANQPQHF
TGTGCCAGCAGTTCCCCGGGGCAGGGGGCAAATCAGCCCCAGCATTTT
>NA|TRBJ1-2|NA|TRBV20-1
CSARSSDYGYTF
TGCAGTGCTAGATCTTCAGACTATGGCTACACCTTC
>NA|TRBJ2-1|NA|TRBV28
CASSLSLGSLGYNEQFF
TGTGCCAGCAGTCTATCCTTAGGCTCCCTCGGCTACAATGAGCAGTTCTTC
>NA|TRBJ1-1|few|TRBV15
CATSMGGSGTEAFF
TGTGCCACCAGCATGGGGGGCTCTGGAACTGAAGCTTTCTTT
>NA|TRBJ1-5|NA|TRBV4-1
CASSQTTTGGLNQPQHF
TGCGCCAGCAGCCAGACAACGACAGGTGGGCTAAATCAGCCCCAGCATTTT
>NA|TRBJ1-2|NA|TRBV6-2/TRBV6-3
CASSYAQSSGYTF
TGTGCCAGCAGTTACGCACAGAGCAGCGGCTACACCTTC
>NA|TRBJ2-2|NA|TRBV5-6
CASSLTGGDRELFF
TGTGCCAGCAGCTTGACGGGCGGGGATCGGGAGCTGTTTTTT
>NA|TRBJ1-1|NA|TRBV12-5
CASAQQGGLEAFF
TGTGCTAGTGCCCAACAGGGAGGTCTCGAAGCTTTCTTT
>NA|TRBJ1-2|NA|TRBV28
CASSYSLYGYTF
TGTGCCAGCAGTTACAGCCTCTATGGCTACACCTTC
>NA|TRBJ1-6|few|TRBV27
CASTGQGGSPLHF
TGTGCCAGCACCGGGCAGGGAGGTTCACCCCTCCACTTT
>TRBD1|TRBJ1-6|NA|TRBV5-4
CASSSGQGSNSPLHF
TGTGCCAGCAGCTCCGGACAGGGTAGTAATTCACCCCTCCACTTT
>TRBD2|TRBJ2-7|NA|TRBV11-2
CASSPGLGSYEQYF
TGTGCCAGCAGTCCCGGACTAGGCTCCTACGAGCAGTACTTC
>TRBD2|TRBJ2-1|NA|TRBV11-2
CASSSFTSATRNEQFF
TGTGCCAGCAGCAGCTTTACTAGCGCCACGCGCAATGAGCAGTTCTTC
>TRBD2|TRBJ2-5|once|TRBV11-3
CASSLGARGEEETQYF
TGTGCCAGCAGCTTAGGCGCCCGGGGGGAAGAAGAGACCCAGTACTTC
>NA|TRBJ1-1|NA|TRBV2
CASSDGMNTEAFF
TGTGCCAGCAGTGACGGGATGAACACTGAAGCTTTCTTT
>TRBD1|TRBJ1-2|NA|TRBV20-1
CSTLGSGGSYGYTF
TGCAGTACGCTAGGGTCAGGGGGGTCCTATGGCTACACCTTC
>NA|TRBJ1-1|few|TRBV19
CASGYRETEAFF
TGTGCCAGTGGATACAGGGAGACTGAAGCTTTCTTT
>NA|TRBJ1-1|few|TRBV2
CASSEAGVVTEAFF
TGTGCCAGCAGTGAAGCAGGGGTGGTCACTGAAGCTTTCTTT
>TRBD1|TRBJ1-6|once|TRBV28
CASSFSKRGRTNSPLHF
TGTGCCAGCAGTTTTAGTAAGAGGGGGCGTACGAATTCACCCCTCCACTTT
>NA|TRBJ1-1|NA|TRBV6-2/TRBV6-3
CASSWTRVRRSEAFF
TGTGCCAGCAGTTGGACCCGTGTGAGACGGTCTGAAGCTTTCTTT
>TRBD1|TRBJ1-1|NA|TRBV2
CASGGQWNTEAFF
TGTGCCAGCGGGGGACAGTGGAACACTGAAGCTTTCTTT
>NA|TRBJ2-5|few|TRBV20-1
CSAQNPPAGVRGEGQETQYF
TGCAGTGCCCAAAACCCCCCGGCAGGGGTGAGGGGGGAGGGCCAAGAGACCCAGTACTTC
>TRBD1|TRBJ1-1|NA|TRBV19
CASSPRTGTTEAFF
TGTGCCAGTAGTCCGAGGACAGGGACCACTGAAGCTTTCTTT
>TRBD1|TRBJ1-1|NA|TRBV12-3/TRBV12-4
CASSWDRQGTEAFF
TGTGCCAGCAGTTGGGACAGGCAGGGAACTGAAGCTTTCTTT
>NA|TRBJ1-6|NA|TRBV27
CASSRAGARNSPLHF
TGTGCCAGCAGTCGTGCGGGGGCGCGTAATTCACCCCTCCACTTT
>NA|TRBJ2-1|NA|TRBV7-3
CASSPGIANNEQFF
TGTGCCAGCAGCCCCGGGATTGCCAACAATGAGCAGTTCTTC
>TRBD1|TRBJ2-7|NA|TRBV7-2
CASSPGQGLTYEQYF
TGTGCCAGCAGCCCAGGACAGGGCCTTACCTACGAGCAGTACTTC